A selection of T cell receptor beta chains follows, all from one sample in a study of T cell repertoires in cytomegalovirus infection. One entry per CDR3 protein, called by TCRdb with MiXCR from the reads. The sample lists approximately 1,000,000 distinct CDR3 sequences, 30% to 40% occurring once. Their cognate antigens are unknown. The source was cultured CD8+ T cells from PBMCs, collected from culture after CMV antigen stimulation. Receptor source: a human donor in good health (CMV status not recorded). Some clones in this sample may be carry-over from other donors' samples. Both conserved end residues are part of each CDR3. Fields, in order: V gene, D gene, clone size, J gene, CDR3 protein, CDR3 DNA. D genes are given only for firm matches. Size tells how often a clone was seen (once, few, many) or the class of an expanded clone, and some rows leave it out.

V: TRBV12-3/TRBV12-4; D: .; size: .; J: TRBJ1-1; CDR3: CASSFLPFGDTEAFF; DNA: TGTGCCAGCAGTTTCCTTCCCTTTGGGGACACTGAAGCTTTCTTT
V: TRBV7-3; D: .; size: few; J: TRBJ2-2; CDR3: CASSRAGPTGELFF; DNA: TGTGCCAGCAGCCGTGCGGGGCCTACCGGGGAGCTGTTTTTT
V: TRBV11-2; D: .; size: .; J: TRBJ2-6; CDR3: CASSLAGGRRTGANVLTF; DNA: TGTGCCAGCAGCTTAGCGGGTGGCAGAAGGACGGGGGCCAACGTCCTGACTTTC
V: TRBV7-2; D: TRBD2; size: few; J: TRBJ2-7; CDR3: CASSSRAGRGGVDEQYF; DNA: TGTGCCAGCAGCTCCAGAGCCGGGCGGGGGGGCGTCGACGAGCAGTACTTC
V: TRBV6-5; D: TRBD1; size: .; J: TRBJ1-6; CDR3: CASSYSAGQGRDSPLHF; DNA: TGTGCCAGCAGTTACTCGGCGGGACAGGGTAGGGATTCACCCCTCCACTTT
V: TRBV7-2; D: .; size: many; J: TRBJ1-5; CDR3: CASSFWEGPNQPQHF; DNA: TGTGCCAGCAGCTTCTGGGAGGGGCCCAATCAGCCCCAGCATTTT
V: TRBV5-5; D: TRBD1; size: .; J: TRBJ2-5; CDR3: CASTPGQGRETQYF; DNA: TGTGCCAGCACCCCGGGACAGGGTAGAGAGACCCAGTACTTC
V: TRBV6-5; D: TRBD1; size: few; J: TRBJ2-1; CDR3: CASSYSTGDEQFF; DNA: TGTGCCAGCAGTTATTCGACAGGGGATGAGCAGTTCTTC
V: TRBV10-3; D: .; size: .; J: TRBJ1-2; CDR3: CAISDLREINYGYTF; DNA: TGTGCCATCAGTGACCTTCGGGAGATAAACTATGGCTACACCTTC
V: TRBV12-3/TRBV12-4; D: .; size: .; J: TRBJ2-7; CDR3: CVSSLFDVFYEQYF; DNA: TGTGTCAGCAGTTTATTCGACGTATTCTACGAGCAGTACTTC
V: TRBV10-3; D: TRBD1; size: .; J: TRBJ1-1; CDR3: CAISESGGLAIDTEAFF; DNA: TGTGCCATCAGTGAGTCAGGGGGCCTAGCCATCGACACTGAAGCTTTCTTT
V: TRBV5-6; D: TRBD1; size: few; J: TRBJ2-2; CDR3: CASRGQGELRTGELFF; DNA: TGTGCCAGCAGAGGACAGGGGGAATTGAGAACCGGGGAGCTGTTTTTT
V: TRBV7-3; D: .; size: many; J: TRBJ1-1; CDR3: CASSLFSNTEAFF; DNA: TGTGCCAGCAGCTTATTTTCGAACACTGAAGCTTTCTTT
V: TRBV11-2; D: .; size: .; J: TRBJ1-2; CDR3: CASSLDLGKGLHGYTF; DNA: TGTGCCAGCAGCTTAGATCTCGGCAAAGGTCTCCATGGCTACACCTTC
V: TRBV24-1; D: TRBD1; size: .; J: TRBJ1-5; CDR3: CATSDFVLQGGISQPQHF; DNA: TGTGCCACCAGTGATTTTGTCCTACAGGGGGGAATCAGTCAGCCCCAGCATTTT
V: TRBV7-6; D: .; size: many; J: TRBJ1-1; CDR3: CASSSSGGGEAFF; DNA: TGTGCCAGCAGCTCCAGCGGGGGGGGTGAAGCTTTCTTT
V: TRBV27; D: .; size: many; J: TRBJ1-2; CDR3: CASSSLDSYGYTF; DNA: TGTGCCAGCAGTTCCTTGGACAGCTATGGCTACACCTTC
V: TRBV27; D: TRBD2; size: few; J: TRBJ2-3; CDR3: CASSFSLAGGATDTQYF; DNA: TGTGCCAGCAGTTTCAGCCTAGCGGGGGGGGCCACAGATACGCAGTATTTT
V: TRBV7-9; D: .; size: .; J: TRBJ1-1; CDR3: CASSLALRTVDTEAFF; DNA: TGTGCCAGCAGCTTAGCGCTCAGGACAGTGGACACTGAAGCTTTCTTT
V: TRBV5-6; D: .; size: few; J: TRBJ2-7; CDR3: CASSTGRPSGEQYF; DNA: TGTGCCAGCAGTACAGGACGGCCCTCCGGCGAGCAGTACTTC
V: TRBV9; D: .; size: .; J: TRBJ2-3; CDR3: CASSGGASSTDTQYF; DNA: TGTGCCAGCAGCGGAGGAGCTTCTAGCACAGATACGCAGTATTTT
V: TRBV29-1; D: TRBD1; size: few; J: TRBJ1-1; CDR3: CSADGQGVGEAFF; DNA: TGCAGCGCCGATGGACAGGGGGTCGGTGAAGCTTTCTTT
V: TRBV12-5; D: .; size: few; J: TRBJ2-5; CDR3: CASGLGVETQYF; DNA: TGTGCTAGTGGTTTAGGGGTCGAGACCCAGTACTTC
V: TRBV4-2; D: .; size: many; J: TRBJ1-5; CDR3: CASSQTLTVARQPQHF; DNA: TGTGCCAGCAGCCAAACCCTGACGGTGGCTCGACAGCCCCAGCATTTT
V: TRBV20-1; D: .; size: .; J: TRBJ1-5; CDR3: CSASPIQEGINRAGGQPQHF; DNA: TGCAGTGCTAGCCCAATACAGGAGGGCATTAATCGGGCGGGAGGCCAGCCCCAGCATTTT
V: TRBV2; D: .; size: few; J: TRBJ2-4; CDR3: CASTSNIQYF; DNA: TGTGCCAGCACGAGCAACATTCAGTACTTC
V: TRBV27; D: .; size: .; J: TRBJ1-5; CDR3: CASSLKVFNQPQHF; DNA: TGTGCCAGCAGTTTGAAGGTTTTTAATCAGCCCCAGCATTTT
V: TRBV6-1; D: .; size: .; J: TRBJ2-1; CDR3: CASSEIANEQFF; DNA: TGTGCCAGCAGTGAAATCGCCAATGAGCAGTTCTTC
V: TRBV6-1; D: TRBD1; size: many; J: TRBJ2-1; CDR3: CASSSDRDSSYNEQFF; DNA: TGTGCCAGCAGTTCCGACCGGGACAGCTCCTACAATGAGCAGTTCTTC
V: TRBV2; D: .; size: .; J: TRBJ2-1; CDR3: CASSEESNEQFF; DNA: TGTGCCAGCAGTGAAGAGTCCAATGAGCAGTTCTTC
V: TRBV7-6; D: TRBD2; size: many; J: TRBJ2-2; CDR3: CASTWGASGKSGELFF; DNA: TGTGCCAGCACCTGGGGGGCTAGCGGGAAGTCCGGGGAGCTGTTTTTT